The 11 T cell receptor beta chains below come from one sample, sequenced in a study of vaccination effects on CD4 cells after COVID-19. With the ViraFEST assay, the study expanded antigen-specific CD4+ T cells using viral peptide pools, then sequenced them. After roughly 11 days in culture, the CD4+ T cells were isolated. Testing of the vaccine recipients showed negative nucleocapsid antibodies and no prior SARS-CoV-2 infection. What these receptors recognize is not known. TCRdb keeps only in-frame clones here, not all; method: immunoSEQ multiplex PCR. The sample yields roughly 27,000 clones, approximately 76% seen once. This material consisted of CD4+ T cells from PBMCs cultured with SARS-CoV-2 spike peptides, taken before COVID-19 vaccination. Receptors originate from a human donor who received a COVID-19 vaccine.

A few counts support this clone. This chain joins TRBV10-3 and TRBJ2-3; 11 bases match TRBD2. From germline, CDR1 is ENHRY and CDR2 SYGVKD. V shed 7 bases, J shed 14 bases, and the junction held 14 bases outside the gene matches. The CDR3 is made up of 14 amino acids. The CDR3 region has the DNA TGTGCCATCAATAATCAACCCATAGCGGGAGGGCGGTATTTT. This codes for CAINNQPIAGGRYF.

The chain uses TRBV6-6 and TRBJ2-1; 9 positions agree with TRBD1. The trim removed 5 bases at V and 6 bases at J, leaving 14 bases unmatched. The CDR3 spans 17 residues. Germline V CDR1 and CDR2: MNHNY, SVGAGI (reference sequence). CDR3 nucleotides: TGTGCCAGCAGTCGGGGGGACAGGGTGAGGTTACTCAATGAGCAGTTCTTC. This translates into CASSRGDRVRLLNEQFF.

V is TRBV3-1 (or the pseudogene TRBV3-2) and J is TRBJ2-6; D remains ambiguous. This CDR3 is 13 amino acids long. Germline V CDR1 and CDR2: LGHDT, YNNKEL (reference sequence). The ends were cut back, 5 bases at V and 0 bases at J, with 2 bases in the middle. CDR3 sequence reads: CASSYSGANVLTF. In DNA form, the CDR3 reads TGTGCCAGCAGCTACTCTGGGGCCAACGTCCTGACTTTC.

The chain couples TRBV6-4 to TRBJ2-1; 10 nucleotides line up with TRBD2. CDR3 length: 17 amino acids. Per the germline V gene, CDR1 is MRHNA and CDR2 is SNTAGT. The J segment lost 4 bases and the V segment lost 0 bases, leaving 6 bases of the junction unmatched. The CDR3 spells CASSDSRAGGGYNEQFF. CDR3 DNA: TGTGCCAGCAGTGACTCGAGAGCGGGAGGGGGGTACAATGAGCAGTTCTTC.

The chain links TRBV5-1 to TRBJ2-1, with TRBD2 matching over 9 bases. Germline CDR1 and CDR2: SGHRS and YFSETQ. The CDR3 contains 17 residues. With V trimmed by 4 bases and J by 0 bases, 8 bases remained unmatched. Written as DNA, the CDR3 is TGCGCCAGCAGCAGAAACCCTAGCGGGACCTCCTACAATGAGCAGTTCTTC. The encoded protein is CASSRNPSGTSYNEQFF.

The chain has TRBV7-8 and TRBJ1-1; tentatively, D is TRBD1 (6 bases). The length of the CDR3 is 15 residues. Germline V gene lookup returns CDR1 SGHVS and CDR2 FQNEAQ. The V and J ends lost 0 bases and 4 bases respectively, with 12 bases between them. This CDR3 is CASSLAGKGGTEAFF. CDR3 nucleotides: TGTGCCAGCAGCTTAGCAGGAAAGGGGGGCACTGAAGCTTTCTTT.

CDR3 protein: CASSYSGTGPNEQYF. The CDR3 DNA reads as TGCGCCAGCAGCTACTCCGGGACGGGTCCTAACGAGCAGTACTTC. The gene calls are TRBV5-1 and TRBJ2-7; D may correspond to TRBD1 or TRBD2 (5 bases each). V lost 3 bases to trimming and J lost 5 bases, with 18 bases between them. This CDR3 comprises 15 residues. Per the germline V gene, CDR1 is SGHRS and CDR2 is YFSETQ.

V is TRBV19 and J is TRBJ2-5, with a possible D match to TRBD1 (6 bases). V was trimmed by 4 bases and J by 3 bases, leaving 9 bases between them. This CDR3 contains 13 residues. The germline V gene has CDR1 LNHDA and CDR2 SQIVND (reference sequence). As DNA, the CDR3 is TGTGCCAGTAGTAACCGGGACAAAGAGACCCAGTACTTC. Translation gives CASSNRDKETQYF.

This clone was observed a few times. The DNA for the CDR3 is TGTGCCAGCAGCCCAGACAGGGCAACTGGAAACACCATATATTTT. Its protein product is CASSPDRATGNTIYF. The chain recombines TRBV3-1 (or the pseudogene TRBV3-2) with TRBJ1-3, with 7 bases aligning to TRBD1. This CDR3 contains 15 residues. The V gene end was trimmed by 4 bases and the J gene end by 2 bases; junction bases not matched to a gene: 5. Germline V gene data show CDR1 as LGHDT and CDR2 as YNNKEL (reference sequence).

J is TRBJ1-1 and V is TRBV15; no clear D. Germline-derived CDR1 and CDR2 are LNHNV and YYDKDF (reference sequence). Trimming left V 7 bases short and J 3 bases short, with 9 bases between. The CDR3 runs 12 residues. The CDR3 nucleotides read TGTGCCACCACGGGGTCGGACACTGAAGCTTTCTTT. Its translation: CATTGSDTEAFF.

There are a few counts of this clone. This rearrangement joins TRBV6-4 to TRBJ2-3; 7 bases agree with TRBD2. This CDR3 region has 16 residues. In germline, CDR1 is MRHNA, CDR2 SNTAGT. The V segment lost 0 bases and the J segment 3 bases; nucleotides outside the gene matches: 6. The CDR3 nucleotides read TGTGCCAGCAGTGACTCGGCGGGAGCGGAGACAGATACGCAGTATTTT. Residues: CASSDSAGAETDTQYF.